This TCR beta chain was profiled in a study of type 1 regulatory T cells. As to this clonotype: Its antigen is still unknown.

TCRdb independently ran MiXCR on the reads; one entry per CDR3 protein. The top ten hold approximately 1.8% of the sample, which has roughly 62,000 distinct CDR3 sequences, 62% seen once. CDR1 and CDR2 (germline): SGHRS, YFSETQ. This CDR3 contains 13 residues. V was trimmed by 5 bases and J by 3 bases, leaving 12 bases between them. This clonotype was sampled from a human donor in good health. The chain carries TRBV5-1 and TRBJ2-7; D ambiguous. Specimen: cultured non-Tr1 T cells, either the whole culture or a sorted T cell fraction (not recorded which). The CDR3 DNA is TGCGCCAGCAGAAAAGGCCTGGGCTACGAGCAGTACTTC. Protein sequence: CASRKGLGYEQYF. Filled out from reference TRBV5-1 and TRBJ2-7, the complete variable domain reads KAGVTQTPRYLIKTRGQQVTLSCSPISGHRSVSWYQQTPGQGLQFLFEYFSETQRNKGNFPGRFSGRQFSNSRSEMNVSTLELGDSALYLCASRKGLGYEQYFGPGTRLTVT.